This T cell receptor (beta chain) was captured by sequencing in a study of blood T cells in healthy people across ages (dated by TCRdb to between 2015 and 2016). For the study in its entirety: In model experiments, template switching captured about one uniquely barcoded TCR beta cDNA molecule for every two T cells. To track age-related changes in TCR beta repertoire diversity, the study relied on deep sequencing normalized with unique cDNA molecular identifiers. The donors were divided into four age groups: young (average about 16 years), middle-aged (roughly 40), aged (roughly 66) and long-lived (roughly 82). To avoid experimental bias, donors of different ages were spread randomly across the sequencing lanes. Using the same blood draw, the study looked at two additional independent replicas of 1 million unique cDNA reads for two donors, one aged 18 to 30 and the other aged 80 or older.

Systemically healthy Caucasian individuals from Russia, some 40 in total and aged about 6 to 100 years, were included as donors. Approximately 11 milliliters of peripheral blood were drawn from each donor into EDTA-treated Vacutainer tubes. Ficoll-Paque density-gradient centrifugation was used to isolate PBMCs, with at least 6 million per sample. Trizol reagent was used to extract total RNA from PBMCs, with at least 6 micrograms per sample. For every donor, flow cytometry on a PBMC aliquot measured the percentage of naive CD45RAhigh/CD27high T cells. On the study overall, not on this receptor specifically: Because the CMV infection status of the donors was unknown, age-related changes in expanded clonotypes may potentially have been confounded. Compared with the aged group, more naive CD4+ T cells, fewer expanded clones and increased TCR diversity were shown by the long-lived group, suggesting age selection. Total diversity estimates from one million sequenced T cells were considered lower bounds and underestimates. Since profiling was done on bulk unsorted PBMCs, naive and antigen-experienced compartments could not be conclusively compared. Observed TCR beta diversity correlated strongly with the percentage of naive T cells measured by flow cytometry. Observed TCR beta diversity per million T cells fell roughly linearly with age, and a significant reduction was already apparent by age around 40.

To note about this clonotype: Which antigen it targets is not known. At one end, the junction sequence differs from germline, possibly due to a read error.

The receptor library was made with 5' RACE. A second 7 to 11 cycle PCR used a sample-barcoded 5' primer and a J-beta primer mix. Each TCR beta cDNA molecule received a unique molecular identifier from a template-switch 5' adaptor carrying 12 random nucleotides. At least 2.5 million CDR3-containing paired-end reads were obtained from each sample. All of the RNA was converted into first-strand cDNA using the Mint cDNA synthesis kit, with a TRBC-specific oligonucleotide serving as the primer. All cDNA was treated with uracil-DNA glycosylase and then went through a first 18-cycle PCR with the universal primers M1SS and BC2_uni_R. Concerning the study's data processing: For normalization, 1 million high-quality reads, each with a distinct molecular identifier, were randomly selected from each sample. Reads sharing molecular identifiers were discarded rather than binned into consensus sequences. MiTCR, run with a Q25 quality threshold and the strictest error-elimination algorithm, handled CDR3 identification, clonotype clustering and error correction. A nonparametric unseen species model using Euler transformation provided a lower-bound estimate of total TCR beta diversity. TCRdb itself trimmed the public reads at Q25 with fastp, ran MiXCR and retained productive beta chains. One record per CDR3 amino acid sequence lists the most common genes and DNA. In this record, the V and J calls reflect TCRdb's handling and not the investigators' own analysis. The sample yields fewer than 2 million distinct CDR3 sequences; about two fifths were counted once. Roughly 23% of the sample is in the top ten clones.

The sequence came from a human donor in good health. The material sequenced was blood.

The CDR3 is CASKNNGGANVRTF. DNA sequence: TGTGCCAGCAAGAATAACGGGGGGGCCAACGTCCGGACTTTC. The chain links TRBV2 with TRBJ2-6; the central 8 bases match TRBD2. From the cysteine up to the phenylalanine, the CDR3 has a length of 14 residues. The kept DNA is CDR3 alone, 42 bases in frame from the first base. The germline V gene gives CDR1 as SNHLY and CDR2 as FYNNEI.